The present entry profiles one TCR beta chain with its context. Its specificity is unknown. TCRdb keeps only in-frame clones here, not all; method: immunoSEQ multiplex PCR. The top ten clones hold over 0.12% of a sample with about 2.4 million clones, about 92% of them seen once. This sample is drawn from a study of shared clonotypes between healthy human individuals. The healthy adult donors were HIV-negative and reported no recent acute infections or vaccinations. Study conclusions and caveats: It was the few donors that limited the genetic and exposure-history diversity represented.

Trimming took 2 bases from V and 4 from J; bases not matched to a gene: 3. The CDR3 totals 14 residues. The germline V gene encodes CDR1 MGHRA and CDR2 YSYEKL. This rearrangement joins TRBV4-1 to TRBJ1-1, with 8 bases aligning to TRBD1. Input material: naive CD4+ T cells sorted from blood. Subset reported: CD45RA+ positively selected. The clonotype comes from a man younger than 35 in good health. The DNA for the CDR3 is TGCGCCAGCAGCCAACAGGGGGCCGGCACTGAAGCTTTCTTT. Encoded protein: CASSQQGAGTEAFF.